These 9 T cell receptor beta chains were sequenced from one sample in a study of TIL therapy for anti-PD-1-resistant metastatic lung cancer. The immunoSEQ assay was v3. Profiled with immunoSEQ multiplex PCR; TCRdb holds only in-frame clones, not every one. The data contain around 21,000 clones, around three quarters of them singletons. Indicated time point: pre-treatment sample, taken before nivolumab and TIL therapy. The specimen comprised blood, sampled at baseline. The origin of the receptors is a person between 25 and 80 years old with non-small cell lung cancer.

Remarks on this clone: A read error may account for a junction end that differs from germline. This CDR3 is also generated by other DNA sequences in the sample. The V call is TRBV19, the J call TRBJ1-2; possible D gene TRBD1, 6 bases. The CDR3 has 14 residues. CDR1 is LNHDA and CDR2 is SQIVND in the germline V gene (reference sequence). The CDR3 DNA follows: TGCGCCAGTAGCCGGACAGAAACCAACTATGGCTACACCTTC. Translated: CASSRTETNYGYTF.

The V call is TRBV4-3, the J call TRBJ1-3, with a possible D match to TRBD1 (5 bases). The CDR3 length is 15 residues. CDR1 is LGHNA and CDR2 is YSLEER in the germline V gene. V was clipped by 4 bases and J by 4 bases, with 14 bases between them. The DNA of the CDR3 is TGCGCCAGCAGCCCGGGGCAGGGACGCGGAAACACCATATATTTT. It is translated as CASSPGQGRGNTIYF.

This clone has just a few counts. This chain uses TRBV30 with TRBJ2-5; a weak D match, TRBD2 (6 bases). The CDR3 has 14 residues. V was clipped by 2 bases and J by 4 bases, with 14 bases between them. The germline gives CDR1 GTSNPN, CDR2 SVGIG (reference sequence). For the CDR3, the DNA is TGTGCCTGGAGTAGGGGACTCTCCTCAGAGACCCAGTACTTC. Protein product: CAWSRGLSSETQYF. The full variable domain, in which reference TRBV30 and TRBJ2-5 provide the parts outside the CDR3, is SQTIHQWPATLVQPVGSPLSLECTVEGTSNPNLYWYRQAAGRGLQLLFYSVGIGQISSEVPQNLSASRPQDRQFILSSKKLLLSDSGFYLCAWSRGLSSETQYFGPGTRLLVL.

This clone was seen more than once but under ten times. The V gene is TRBV7-2, the J gene TRBJ2-7; D uncertain. Per the germline V gene, CDR1 is SGHTA and CDR2 is FQGNSA. Trimming pared 3 bases from V and 1 base from J, leaving 10 bases between. This CDR3 comprises 14 residues. The CDR3 coding sequence is TGTGCCAGCAGCTTCGTGAGAATATCCTACGAGCAGTACTTC. It encodes CASSFVRISYEQYF.

This chain connects TRBV12-3 or TRBV12-4 to TRBJ2-1; no reliable D call. The CDR3 loop spans 13 amino acids. Deletions cut 5 bases from V and 10 bases from J, with 15 bases between. The CDR3 loop is CASSRGVAQEQFF. DNA of the CDR3: TGTGCCAGCAGTCGCGGTGTCGCCCAAGAGCAGTTCTTC.

V and J are TRBV7-3 and TRBJ2-1; TRBD2 matches at 14 bases. The CDR3 runs 16 residues. Unmatched junction bases numbered 10, after V lost 6 bases and J lost 9 bases. Per germline, CDR1 SGHTA and CDR2 FQGTGA. This chain's CDR3 is CASSYATSGGAGEQFF. CDR3 bases: TGTGCCAGCAGTTACGCGACTAGCGGGGGGGCAGGTGAGCAGTTCTTC. Based on the CDR3 plus reference TRBV7-3 and TRBJ2-1, the full variable domain is GAGVSQTPSNKVTEKGKYVELRCDPISGHTALYWYRQSLGQGPEFLIYFQGTGAADDSGLPNDRFFAVRPEGSVSTLKIQRTERGDSAVYLCASSYATSGGAGEQFFGPGTRLTVL.

The V call is TRBV21-1, the J call TRBJ2-7; no check of the table's D call, TRBD2, against the DNA was made. TRBV21-1 is reported as a pseudogene. This CDR3 has 14 amino acids. The CDR3 reads CASILASGLYEQYF. CDR3 coding DNA: TGTGCCAGCATTCTCGCTAGCGGACTCTACGAGCAGTACTTC.

V and J are TRBV9 and TRBJ2-7, with TRBD2 as a possible D gene (6 bases). Between the trimmed V and J ends, which lost 4 bases and 0 bases, there was a span of 14 bases. CDR3 length equals 15 residues. Germline loops: CDR1 SGDLS, CDR2 YYNGEE. Here the CDR3 DNA reads TGTGCCAGCAGCCGACGGGCGGGGAGCTCCTACGAGCAGTACTTC. Translating gives CASSRRAGSSYEQYF.

The genes are TRBV2 and TRBJ2-5; D is uncertain. This CDR3 is 12 amino acids long. Germline V gene sequence: CDR1 SNHLY, CDR2 FYNNEI. V was trimmed by 4 bases and J by 4 bases, leaving 7 bases between them. CDR3 loop: CASSVERETQYF. The CDR3 DNA follows: TGTGCCAGCAGTGTTGAGAGAGAGACCCAGTACTTC.